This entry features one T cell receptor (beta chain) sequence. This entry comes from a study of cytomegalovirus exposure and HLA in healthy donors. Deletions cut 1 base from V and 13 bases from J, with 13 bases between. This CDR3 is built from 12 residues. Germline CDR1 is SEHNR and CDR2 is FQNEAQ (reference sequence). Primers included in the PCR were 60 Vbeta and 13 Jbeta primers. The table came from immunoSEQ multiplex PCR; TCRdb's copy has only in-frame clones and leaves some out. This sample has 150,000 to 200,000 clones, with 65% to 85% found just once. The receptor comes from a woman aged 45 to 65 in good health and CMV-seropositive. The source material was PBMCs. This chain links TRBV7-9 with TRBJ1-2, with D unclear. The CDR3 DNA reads TGTGCCAGCAGCTTAGGGGCAGACGCCTCCACCTTC. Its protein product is CASSLGADASTF. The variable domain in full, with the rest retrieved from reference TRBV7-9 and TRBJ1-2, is DTGVSQNPRHKITKRGQNVTFRCDPISEHNRLYWYRQTLGQGPEFLTYFQNEAQLEKSRLLSDRFSAERPKGSFSTLEIQRTEQGDSAMYLCASSLGADASTFGSGTRLTVV.